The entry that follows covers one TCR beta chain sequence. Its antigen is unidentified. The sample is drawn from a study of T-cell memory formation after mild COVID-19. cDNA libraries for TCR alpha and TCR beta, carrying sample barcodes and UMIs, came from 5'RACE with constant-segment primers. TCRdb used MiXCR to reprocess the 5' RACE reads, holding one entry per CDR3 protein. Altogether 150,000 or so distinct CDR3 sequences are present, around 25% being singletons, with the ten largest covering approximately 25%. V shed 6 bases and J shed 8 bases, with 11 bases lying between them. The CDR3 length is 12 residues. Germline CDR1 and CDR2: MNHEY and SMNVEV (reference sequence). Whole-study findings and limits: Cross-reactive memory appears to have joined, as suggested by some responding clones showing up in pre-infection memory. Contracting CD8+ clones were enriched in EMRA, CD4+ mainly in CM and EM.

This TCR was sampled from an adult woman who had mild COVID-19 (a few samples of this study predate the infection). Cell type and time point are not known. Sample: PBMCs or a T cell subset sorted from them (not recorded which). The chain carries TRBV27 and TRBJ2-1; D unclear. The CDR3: CASRRNDDEQFF. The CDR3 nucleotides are TGTGCCAGCAGACGGAATGACGATGAGCAGTTCTTC.